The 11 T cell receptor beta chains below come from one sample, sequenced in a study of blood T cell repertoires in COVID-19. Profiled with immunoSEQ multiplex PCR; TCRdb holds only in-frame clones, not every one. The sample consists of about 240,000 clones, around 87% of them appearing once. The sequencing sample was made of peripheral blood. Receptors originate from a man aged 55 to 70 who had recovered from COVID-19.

CDR3 sequence (DNA): TGTGCCAGCAGCCGAACCGGGACAGGGAGAGGGGGTGAGCAGTTCTTC. Its protein is CASSRTGTGRGGEQFF. V and J are TRBV3-1 (or the pseudogene TRBV3-2) and TRBJ2-1; the match to TRBD1 covers 9 bases. V was clipped by 4 bases and J by 9 bases; unmatched bases: 13. The V gene's germline CDR1 is LGHDT and CDR2 YNNKEL (reference sequence). CDR3 length: 16 amino acids.

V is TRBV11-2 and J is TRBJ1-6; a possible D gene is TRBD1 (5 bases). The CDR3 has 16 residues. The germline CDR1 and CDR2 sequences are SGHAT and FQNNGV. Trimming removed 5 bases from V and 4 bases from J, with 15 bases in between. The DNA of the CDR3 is TGTGCCAGCAGCCGGACCGCGGGGGTGTATAATTCACCCCTCCACTTT. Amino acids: CASSRTAGVYNSPLHF.

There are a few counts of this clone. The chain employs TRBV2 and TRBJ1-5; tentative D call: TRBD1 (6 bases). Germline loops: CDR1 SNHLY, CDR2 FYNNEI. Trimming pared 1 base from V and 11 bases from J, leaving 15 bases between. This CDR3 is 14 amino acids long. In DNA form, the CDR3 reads TGTGCCAGCAGTGAAGAGGGGGTTGGGATGGCCCAGCATTTT. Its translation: CASSEEGVGMAQHF.

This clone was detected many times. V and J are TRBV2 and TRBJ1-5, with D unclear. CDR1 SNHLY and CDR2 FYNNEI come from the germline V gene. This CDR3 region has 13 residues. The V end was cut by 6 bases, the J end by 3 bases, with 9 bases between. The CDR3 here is CASRLSVNQPQHF. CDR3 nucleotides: TGTGCCAGCAGGCTATCGGTCAATCAGCCCCAGCATTTT.

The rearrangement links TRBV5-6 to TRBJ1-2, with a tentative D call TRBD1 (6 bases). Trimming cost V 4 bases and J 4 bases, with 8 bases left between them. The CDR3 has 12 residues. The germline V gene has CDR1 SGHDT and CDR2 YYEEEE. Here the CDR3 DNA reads TGTGCCAGCAGCATGACAGGCTATGGCTACACCTTC. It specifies CASSMTGYGYTF.

As DNA, the CDR3 is TGTGCCAGCAGCCCCCGGTCGAGGGCGTATGGCTACACCTTC. Protein product: CASSPRSRAYGYTF. The chain joins TRBV5-8 to TRBJ1-2; no clear D gene. Per germline, CDR1 SGHTS and CDR2 YDEGEE. The V and J ends lost 4 bases and 5 bases respectively, with 15 bases between them. This CDR3 has 14 residues.

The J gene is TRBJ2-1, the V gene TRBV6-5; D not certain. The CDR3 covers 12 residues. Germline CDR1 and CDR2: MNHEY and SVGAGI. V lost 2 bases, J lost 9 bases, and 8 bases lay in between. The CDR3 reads CASSYDRGEQFF. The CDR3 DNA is TGTGCCAGCAGTTACGATCGAGGTGAGCAGTTCTTC.

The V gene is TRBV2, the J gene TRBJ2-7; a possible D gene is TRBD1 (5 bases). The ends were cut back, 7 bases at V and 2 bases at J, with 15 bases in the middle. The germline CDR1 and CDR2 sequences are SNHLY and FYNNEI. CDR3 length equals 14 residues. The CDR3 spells CASNFPQGTYEQYV. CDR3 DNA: TGTGCCAGCAACTTCCCTCAGGGAACCTACGAGCAGTACGTC.

This CDR3 reads CASSTGPLERQFF. The CDR3 coding sequence is TGCGCCAGCAGCACTGGGCCACTTGAAAGGCAGTTCTTC. This chain links TRBV5-1 with TRBJ2-1; no reliable D call. The ends were cut back, 4 bases at V and 12 bases at J, with 17 bases in the middle. CDR1 SGHRS and CDR2 YFSETQ come from the germline V gene. This CDR3 is 13 amino acids long.

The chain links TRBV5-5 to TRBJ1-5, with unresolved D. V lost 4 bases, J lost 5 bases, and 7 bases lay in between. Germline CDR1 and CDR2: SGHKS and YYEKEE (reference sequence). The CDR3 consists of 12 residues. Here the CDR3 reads CASSISDQPQHF. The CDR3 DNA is TGTGCCAGCAGCATCAGCGATCAGCCCCAGCATTTT.

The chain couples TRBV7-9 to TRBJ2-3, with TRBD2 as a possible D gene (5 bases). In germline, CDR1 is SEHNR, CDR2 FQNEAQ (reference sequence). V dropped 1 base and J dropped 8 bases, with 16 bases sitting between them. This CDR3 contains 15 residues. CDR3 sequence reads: CASSLVRDLTGTQYF. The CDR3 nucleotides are TGTGCCAGCAGCTTAGTCCGGGATCTAACGGGTACGCAGTATTTT.